Each of the 6 T cell receptor beta chains below was sequenced from the same sample in a study of cytomegalovirus exposure and HLA in healthy donors. The PCR ran on 60 Vbeta and 13 Jbeta primers. Measured with immunoSEQ multiplex PCR; TCRdb has only the in-frame clones, and not every one. This table has tens of thousands of clones, around 78% appearing once. The sequenced sample consisted of PBMCs. The receptors were sampled from a male donor in good health and CMV-seropositive.

As concerns this clone: This sample includes further DNA sequences coding for the same CDR3. The rearrangement links TRBV6-5 to TRBJ2-5; tentative D call: TRBD2 (5 bases). CDR1 is MNHEY and CDR2 is SVGAGI in the germline V gene. Trimming took off 11 bases at V and 5 bases at J, with 18 bases between the two ends. The CDR3 consists of 13 residues. The chain's CDR3 is CAACDWRAETQYF. In nucleotides, the CDR3 is TGTGCCGCATGTGATTGGCGGGCGGAGACCCAGTACTTC.

The chain is built from TRBV9 and TRBJ2-5, with D possibly TRBD1 on 6 matching bases. From germline, CDR1 is SGDLS and CDR2 YYNGEE. The V end lost 0 bases, the J end lost 0 bases, and 9 bases lay between the germline ends. This CDR3 has 15 residues. This CDR3 reads CASSVGWTDQETQYF. The CDR3 nucleotides are TGTGCCAGCAGCGTAGGGTGGACAGACCAAGAGACCCAGTACTTC.

The chain couples TRBV19 to TRBJ2-7; TRBD1 matches at 9 bases. Looked up from germline, CDR1 is LNHDA and CDR2 is SQIVND (reference sequence). This CDR3 is 14 amino acids long. Trimming at V came to 6 bases and at J to 2 bases, leaving 5 bases not matched to a gene. CDR3 region: CASRTGQGPYEQYF. In nucleotides, the CDR3 is TGTGCCAGTAGGACGGGACAGGGTCCCTACGAGCAGTACTTC. Full variable domain (outside the CDR3, taken from reference TRBV19 and TRBJ2-7): DGGITQSPKYLFRKEGQNVTLSCEQNLNHDAMYWYRQDPGQGLRLIYYSQIVNDFQKGDIAEGYSVSREKKESFPLTVTSAQKNPTAFYLCASRTGQGPYEQYFGPGTRLTVT.

The V gene is TRBV4-1, the J gene TRBJ2-2, with 7 positions matching TRBD2. Germline V lookup: CDR1 MGHRA, CDR2 YSYEKL. Losses at the gene ends were 7 bases for V and 6 bases for J; bases not matched to a gene: 8. CDR3 size: 14 residues. CDR3 bases: TGCGCCAGCACTAACGGGGCGGGGGCCGGGGAGCTGTTTTTT. Translation: CASTNGAGAGELFF.

The chain joins TRBV30 to TRBJ1-2; D ambiguous. Germline values: CDR1 GTSNPN, CDR2 SVGIG (reference sequence). The CDR3 is made up of 12 amino acids. Trimming left V 1 base short and J 4 bases short, with 7 bases between. The CDR3 region is CAWSDRPYGYTF. The CDR3 bases are TGTGCCTGGAGTGACAGACCCTATGGCTACACCTTC.

CDR3 nucleotide sequence: TGTGCCAGCAGTTTCCGGGACAGGGACTACGAGCAGTACTTC. This translates into CASSFRDRDYEQYF. The chain uses TRBV28 and TRBJ2-7, with 9 bases fitting TRBD1. Germline CDR1 reads MDHEN; CDR2 reads SYDVKM. With 3 bases clipped from V and 3 bases from J, the junction kept 3 bases outside the gene matches. The CDR3 has 14 residues.